This T cell receptor (beta chain) was profiled in a study of blood T cell repertoires in COVID-19. Study information: The study drew acute and convalescent COVID-19 samples from the United States, Italy and Spain. From T cells, B-cell-depleted T cells, or PBMCs came the material, which was cDNA or gDNA.

In the authors' methods: Amplifying reference gene primers gave estimates of nucleated cell counts. TCRdb keeps only in-frame clones here, not all; method: immunoSEQ multiplex PCR. The V and J calls and clone size come from that table; D and trimming were worked out from the DNA. The table has 150,000 or so clones, approximately 86% seen once. Germline V lookup: CDR1 MNHEY, CDR2 SVGEGT. The trim removed 6 bases at V and 14 bases at J, leaving 11 bases unmatched. There are 12 residues in the CDR3. The sample was peripheral blood. The TCR originated in a woman between 45 and 65 years old with acute or convalescent COVID-19. The genes are TRBV6-2 or TRBV6-3 and TRBJ1-2; the match to TRBD1 covers 8 bases. As DNA, the CDR3 is TGTGCCAGCAGCGCCGACAGGGGCCTTCGAACCTTC. This codes for CASSADRGLRTF.